The text below deals with one T cell receptor beta chain. Trimming cost V 4 bases and J 5 bases, with 11 bases left between them. The CDR3 length is 13 residues. TCRdb reanalysed the RT-PCR reads using MiXCR and keeps one entry per CDR3 protein. This sample carries about 620,000 distinct CDR3 sequences, about 12% of them seen once, and the ten largest clones take about 9.4%. These data come from a study of response to subunit inactivated influenza vaccine. The material was PBMCs from blood, obtained on the day of vaccination. This receptor was taken from a man between 45 and 60 years old who received an inactivated influenza vaccine. The chain combines TRBV12-3 or TRBV12-4 with TRBJ2-5; D may be TRBD2 (6 bases). The CDR3 DNA reads as TGTGCCAGCAGTTGGGGGGATCGGGAGACCCAGTACTTC. Protein product: CASSWGDRETQYF.